This T cell receptor (beta chain) was sequenced for a study of human T cells and chemical hapten exposure. The study's findings and limits: There was no change with DPC sensitization in TCRs above 1 in 1000 frequency.

For the library, individual cDNA molecules each received unique molecular identifiers. In the authors' methods: With a range of about 20,000 to 690,600, the median per sample was around 96,000 TCRs. One entry per CDR3 protein results from TCRdb running MiXCR on the RACE reads. It is TCRdb's table, rather than the study itself, that gives the V and J calls and clone size. The sample contains about 130,000 distinct CDR3 sequences, approximately 8.3% of which appear only once. The germline V gene has CDR1 MNHEY and CDR2 SMNVEV (reference sequence). V was pared by 4 bases and J by 3 bases, with 5 bases of the junction left unmatched. The CDR3 consists of 15 residues. As for this clonotype: Its antigen remains unknown.

Documented time point: healthy volunteer bleed at 2 weeks. Total RNA came from unfractionated whole blood. The material sequenced was whole blood. The V gene is TRBV27, the J gene TRBJ1-4; the match to TRBD1 covers 7 bases. The TCR comes from a male donor in good health. Some clones in this sample may be carry-over from other donors' samples. The chain's CDR3 is CASSSLDRANEKLFF. In DNA form, the CDR3 reads TGTGCCAGCAGTTCACTAGACAGGGCTAATGAAAAACTGTTTTTT.